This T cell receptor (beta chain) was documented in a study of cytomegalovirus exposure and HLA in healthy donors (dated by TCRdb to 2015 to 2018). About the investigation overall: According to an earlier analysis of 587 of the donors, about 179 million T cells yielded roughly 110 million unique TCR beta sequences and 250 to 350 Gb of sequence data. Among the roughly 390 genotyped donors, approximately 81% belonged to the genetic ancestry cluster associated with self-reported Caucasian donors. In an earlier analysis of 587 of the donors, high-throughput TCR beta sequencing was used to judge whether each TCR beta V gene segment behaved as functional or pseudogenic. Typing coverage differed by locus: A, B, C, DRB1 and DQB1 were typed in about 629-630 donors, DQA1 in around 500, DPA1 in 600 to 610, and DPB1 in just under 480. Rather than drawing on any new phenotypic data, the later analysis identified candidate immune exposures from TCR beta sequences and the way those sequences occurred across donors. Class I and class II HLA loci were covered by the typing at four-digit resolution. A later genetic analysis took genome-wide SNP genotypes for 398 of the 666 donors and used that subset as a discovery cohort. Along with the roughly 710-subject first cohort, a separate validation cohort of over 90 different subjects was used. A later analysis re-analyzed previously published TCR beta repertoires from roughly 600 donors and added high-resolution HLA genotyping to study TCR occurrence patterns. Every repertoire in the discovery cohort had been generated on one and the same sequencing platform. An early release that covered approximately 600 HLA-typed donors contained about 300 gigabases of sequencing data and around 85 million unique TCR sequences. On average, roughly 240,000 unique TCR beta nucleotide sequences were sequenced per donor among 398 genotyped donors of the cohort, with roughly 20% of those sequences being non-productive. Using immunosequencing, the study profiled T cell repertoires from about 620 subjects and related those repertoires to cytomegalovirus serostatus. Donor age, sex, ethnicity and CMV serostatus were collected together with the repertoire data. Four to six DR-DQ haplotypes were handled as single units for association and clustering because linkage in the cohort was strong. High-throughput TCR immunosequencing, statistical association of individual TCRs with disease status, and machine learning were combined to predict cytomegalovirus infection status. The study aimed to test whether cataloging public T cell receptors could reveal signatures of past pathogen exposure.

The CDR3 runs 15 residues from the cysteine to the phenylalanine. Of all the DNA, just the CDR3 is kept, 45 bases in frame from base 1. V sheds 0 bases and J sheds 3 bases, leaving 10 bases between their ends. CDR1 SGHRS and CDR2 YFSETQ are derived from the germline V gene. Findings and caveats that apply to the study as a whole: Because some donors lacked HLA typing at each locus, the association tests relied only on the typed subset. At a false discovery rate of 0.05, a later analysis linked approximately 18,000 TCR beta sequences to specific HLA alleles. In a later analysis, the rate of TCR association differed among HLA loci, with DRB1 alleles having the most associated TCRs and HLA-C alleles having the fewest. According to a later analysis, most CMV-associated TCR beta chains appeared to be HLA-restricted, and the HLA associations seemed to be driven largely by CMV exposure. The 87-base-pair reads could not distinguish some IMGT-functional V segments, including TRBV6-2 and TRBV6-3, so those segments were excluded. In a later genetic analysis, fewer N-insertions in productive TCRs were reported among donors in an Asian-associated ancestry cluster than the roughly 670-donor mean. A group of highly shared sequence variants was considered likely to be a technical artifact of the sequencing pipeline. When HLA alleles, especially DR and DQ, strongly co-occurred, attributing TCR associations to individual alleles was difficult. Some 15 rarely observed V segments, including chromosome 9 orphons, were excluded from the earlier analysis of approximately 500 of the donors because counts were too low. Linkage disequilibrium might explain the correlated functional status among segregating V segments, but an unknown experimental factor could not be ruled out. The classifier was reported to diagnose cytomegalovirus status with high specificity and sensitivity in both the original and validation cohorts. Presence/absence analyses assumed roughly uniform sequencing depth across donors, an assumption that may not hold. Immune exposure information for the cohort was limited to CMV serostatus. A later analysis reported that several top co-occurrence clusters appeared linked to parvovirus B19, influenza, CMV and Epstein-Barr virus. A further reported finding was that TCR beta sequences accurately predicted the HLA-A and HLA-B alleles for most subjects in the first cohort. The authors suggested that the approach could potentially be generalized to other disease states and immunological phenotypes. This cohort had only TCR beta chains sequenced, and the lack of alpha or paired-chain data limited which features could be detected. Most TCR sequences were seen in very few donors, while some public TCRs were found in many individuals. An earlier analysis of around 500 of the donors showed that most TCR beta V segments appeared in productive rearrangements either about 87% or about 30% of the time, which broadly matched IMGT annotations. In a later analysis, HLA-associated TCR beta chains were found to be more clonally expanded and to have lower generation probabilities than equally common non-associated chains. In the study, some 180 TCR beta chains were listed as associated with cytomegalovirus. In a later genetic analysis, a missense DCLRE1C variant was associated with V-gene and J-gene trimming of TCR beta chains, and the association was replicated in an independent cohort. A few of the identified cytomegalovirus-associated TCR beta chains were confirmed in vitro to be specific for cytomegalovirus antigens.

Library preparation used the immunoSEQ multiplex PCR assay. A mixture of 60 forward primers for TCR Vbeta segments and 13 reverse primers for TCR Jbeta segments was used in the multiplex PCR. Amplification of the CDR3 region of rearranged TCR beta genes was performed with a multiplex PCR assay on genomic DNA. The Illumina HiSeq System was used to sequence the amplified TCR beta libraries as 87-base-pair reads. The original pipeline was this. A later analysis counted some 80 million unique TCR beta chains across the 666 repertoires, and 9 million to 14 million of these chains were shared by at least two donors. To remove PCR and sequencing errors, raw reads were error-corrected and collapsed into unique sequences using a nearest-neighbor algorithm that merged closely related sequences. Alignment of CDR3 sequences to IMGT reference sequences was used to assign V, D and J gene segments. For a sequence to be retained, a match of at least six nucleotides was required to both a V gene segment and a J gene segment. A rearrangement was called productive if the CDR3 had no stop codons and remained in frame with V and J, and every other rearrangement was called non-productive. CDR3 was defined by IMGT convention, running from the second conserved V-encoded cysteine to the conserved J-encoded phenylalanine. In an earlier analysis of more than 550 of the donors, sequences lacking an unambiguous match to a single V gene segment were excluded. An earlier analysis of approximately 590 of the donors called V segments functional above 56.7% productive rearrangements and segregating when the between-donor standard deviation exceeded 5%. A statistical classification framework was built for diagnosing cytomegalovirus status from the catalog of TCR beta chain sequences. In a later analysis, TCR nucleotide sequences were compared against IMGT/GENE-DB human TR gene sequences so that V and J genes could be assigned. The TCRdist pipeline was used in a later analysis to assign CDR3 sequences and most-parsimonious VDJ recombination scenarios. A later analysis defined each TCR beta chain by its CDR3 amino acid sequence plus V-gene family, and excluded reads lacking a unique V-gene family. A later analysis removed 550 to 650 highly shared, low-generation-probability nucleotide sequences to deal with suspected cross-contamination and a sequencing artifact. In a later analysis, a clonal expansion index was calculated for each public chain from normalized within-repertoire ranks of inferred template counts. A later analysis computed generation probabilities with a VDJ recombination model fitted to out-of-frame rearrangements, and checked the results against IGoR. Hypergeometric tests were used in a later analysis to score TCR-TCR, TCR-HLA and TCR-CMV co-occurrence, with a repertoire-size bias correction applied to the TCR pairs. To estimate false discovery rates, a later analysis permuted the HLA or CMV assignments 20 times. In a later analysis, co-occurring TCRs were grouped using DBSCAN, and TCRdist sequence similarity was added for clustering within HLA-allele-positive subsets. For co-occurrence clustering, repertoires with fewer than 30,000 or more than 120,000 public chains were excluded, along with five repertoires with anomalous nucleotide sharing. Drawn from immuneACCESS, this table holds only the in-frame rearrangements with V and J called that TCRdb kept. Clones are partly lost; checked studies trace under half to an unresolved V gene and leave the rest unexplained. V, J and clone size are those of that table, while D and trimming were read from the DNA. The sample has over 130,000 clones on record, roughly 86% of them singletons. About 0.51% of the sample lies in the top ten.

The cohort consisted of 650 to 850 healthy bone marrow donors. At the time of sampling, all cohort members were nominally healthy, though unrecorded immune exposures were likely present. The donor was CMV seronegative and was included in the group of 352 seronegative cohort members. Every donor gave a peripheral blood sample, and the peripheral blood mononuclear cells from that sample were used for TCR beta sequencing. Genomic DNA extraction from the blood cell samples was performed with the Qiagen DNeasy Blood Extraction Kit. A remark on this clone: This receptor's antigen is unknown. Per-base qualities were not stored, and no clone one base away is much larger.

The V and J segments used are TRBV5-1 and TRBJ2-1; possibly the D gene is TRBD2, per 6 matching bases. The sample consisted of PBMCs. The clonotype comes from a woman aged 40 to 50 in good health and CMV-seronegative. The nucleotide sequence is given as TGCGCCAGCAGCTTGGCGAGCGGGTGCTACAATGAGCAGTTCTTC. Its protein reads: CASSLASGCYNEQFF.